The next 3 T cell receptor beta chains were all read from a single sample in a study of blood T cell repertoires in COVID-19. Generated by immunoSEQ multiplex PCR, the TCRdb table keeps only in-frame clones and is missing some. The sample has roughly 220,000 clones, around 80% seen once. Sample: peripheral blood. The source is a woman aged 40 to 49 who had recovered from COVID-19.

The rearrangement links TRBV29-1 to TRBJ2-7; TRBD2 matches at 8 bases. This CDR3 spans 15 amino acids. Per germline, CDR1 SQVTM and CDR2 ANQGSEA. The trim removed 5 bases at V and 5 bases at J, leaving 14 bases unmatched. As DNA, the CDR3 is TGCAGCGTTCCCGGGGGGGGCTCAGGTCTGGACGAGCAGTACTTC. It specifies CSVPGGGSGLDEQYF.

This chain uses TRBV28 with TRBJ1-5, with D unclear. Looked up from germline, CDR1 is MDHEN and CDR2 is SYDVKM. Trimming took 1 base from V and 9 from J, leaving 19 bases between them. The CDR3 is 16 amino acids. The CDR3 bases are TGTGCCAGCAGTTTATTGGGGATTTCGGGGATTCGGCCCCAGCATTTT. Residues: CASSLLGISGIRPQHF.

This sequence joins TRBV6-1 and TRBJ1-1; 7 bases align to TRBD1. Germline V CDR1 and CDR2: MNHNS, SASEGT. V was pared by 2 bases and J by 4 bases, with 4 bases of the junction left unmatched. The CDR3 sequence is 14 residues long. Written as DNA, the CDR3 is TGTGCCAGCAGTGAAAGGGGGCTCGGCACTGAAGCTTTCTTT. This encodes CASSERGLGTEAFF.